This T cell receptor (beta chain) was obtained from a study of blood T cell repertoires in COVID-19. The wider study: Italy, Spain and the United States were the sources of the convalescent and acute COVID-19 samples. T cells, B-cell-depleted T cells, or PBMCs provided the cDNA or gDNA that served as material.

Per the original methods: Amplification of reference gene primers was used by the study to estimate nucleated cell counts. Method: immunoSEQ multiplex PCR; TCRdb's copy keeps in-frame clones and lacks some. Clone size and V and J calls were adopted from that table, with D and trimming inferred from the DNA. The repertoire has some 160,000 clones, roughly nine tenths of them found once; the top ten carry approximately 2.8%. This CDR3 has 14 amino acids. V lost 2 bases to trimming and J lost 1 base, with 8 bases between them. Germline V CDR1 and CDR2: LGHDT, YNNKEL (reference sequence). The sequence was obtained from a woman aged 55-75 years with active COVID-19. The chain uses TRBV3-1 (or the pseudogene TRBV3-2) and TRBJ2-5; tentatively, D is TRBD1 (6 bases). The specimen sequenced was peripheral blood. The CDR3 nucleotides read TGTGCCAGCAGCCAACGGACAGTCCAAGAGACCCAGTACTTC. Translating it yields CASSQRTVQETQYF.